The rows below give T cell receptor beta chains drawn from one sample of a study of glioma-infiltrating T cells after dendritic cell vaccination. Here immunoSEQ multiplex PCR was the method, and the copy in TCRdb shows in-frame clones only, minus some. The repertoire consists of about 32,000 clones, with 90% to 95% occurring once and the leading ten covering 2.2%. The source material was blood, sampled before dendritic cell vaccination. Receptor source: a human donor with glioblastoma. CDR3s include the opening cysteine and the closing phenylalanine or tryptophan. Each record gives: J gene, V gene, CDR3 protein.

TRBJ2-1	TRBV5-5	CASSVGQGPYNEQFF
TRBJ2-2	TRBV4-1	CASSPGARGGGSTGELFF
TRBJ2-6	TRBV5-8	CASSLGEVPGSGANVLTF
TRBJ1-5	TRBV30	CAWSLAGNQPQHF
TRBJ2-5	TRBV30	CAWSGAVRETQYF
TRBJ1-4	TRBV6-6	CATTGGGREKLFF
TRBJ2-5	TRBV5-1	CASSPSGGDGETQYF
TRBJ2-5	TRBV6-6	CAIRAPSQETQYF
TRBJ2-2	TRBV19	CASSTPIRGAGAGELFF
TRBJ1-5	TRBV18	CASSSEAAYSNQPQHF
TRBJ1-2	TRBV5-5	CASSKDRGNYGYTF
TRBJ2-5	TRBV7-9	CASSHWQGETQYF
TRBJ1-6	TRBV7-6	CASSDMTGAYSPLHF
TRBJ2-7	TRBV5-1	CASSFGGSSYEQYF
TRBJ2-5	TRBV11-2	CASSPLRGVWETQYF
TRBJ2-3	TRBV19	CASSIQGGTDTQYF
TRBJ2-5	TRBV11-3	CASSFSIQETQYF
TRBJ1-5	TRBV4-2	CASRPGAGLDQPQHF
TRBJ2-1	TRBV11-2	CASSLEVIPAGGPQGNEQFF
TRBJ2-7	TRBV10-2	CASSATSSPLEQYF
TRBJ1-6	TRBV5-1	CASSTSGGMVGNSPLHF
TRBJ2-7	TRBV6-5	CASSLAGVSYEQYF